Listed below are T cell receptor beta chains from one sample, sequenced in a study of metastatic and nonmetastatic thyroid tumors. TCRdb re-called clones via MiXCR from the PCR reads. The sample comprises some 52,000 clones, approximately 17% of which are singletons, and under 3% rests with the top ten. The material sequenced was blood. All receptors derive from a female donor with papillary thyroid cancer or a benign thyroid nodule (not recorded which). Some clones in this sample may be carry-over from other donors' samples. CDR3s include the opening cysteine and the closing phenylalanine or tryptophan. A D gene is named only where the DNA matches it firmly. Not all rows give a size; the values are once, few, many and, for expanded clones, a class.

clone_size: many; d_call: NA; v_call: TRBV28; j_call: TRBJ1-5; cdr3_nt: TGTGCCAGCAGCCTACAAGACTATCAGCCCCAGCATTTT; cdr3_aa: CASSLQDYQPQHF
clone_size: few; d_call: TRBD1; v_call: TRBV27; j_call: TRBJ1-2; cdr3_nt: TGTGCCAGCAGGAGACAGGGTTCCAACTATGGCTACACCTTC; cdr3_aa: CASRRQGSNYGYTF
clone_size: many; d_call: TRBD2; v_call: TRBV28; j_call: TRBJ2-2; cdr3_nt: TGTGCCAGCAGTTTCGGCGGGAGCGACACCGGGGAGCTGTTTTTT; cdr3_aa: CASSFGGSDTGELFF
clone_size: once; d_call: NA; v_call: TRBV7-8; j_call: TRBJ1-2; cdr3_nt: TGTGCCAGCAGCTCACCCCGGGCCGGGATCGGGAACTATGGCTACACCTTC; cdr3_aa: CASSSPRAGIGNYGYTF
clone_size: many; d_call: NA; v_call: TRBV27; j_call: TRBJ2-7; cdr3_nt: TGTGCCAGCAGTCCGACCCTCTATACAGAGTCAACCGAGCAGTACTTC; cdr3_aa: CASSPTLYTESTEQYF
clone_size: NA; d_call: TRBD1; v_call: TRBV27; j_call: TRBJ1-2; cdr3_nt: TGTGCCAGCAGTTTTCCGGGACAGGGGCGAGCTAACTATGGCTACACCTTC; cdr3_aa: CASSFPGQGRANYGYTF
clone_size: many; d_call: NA; v_call: TRBV20-1; j_call: TRBJ1-1; cdr3_nt: TGCAGTGCTATGAAAACTCCGGAAGCTTTCTTT; cdr3_aa: CSAMKTPEAFF
clone_size: many; d_call: NA; v_call: TRBV30; j_call: TRBJ1-3; cdr3_nt: TGTGCCTGGAGTACCGGTGACCTGGGTGGAAACACCATATATTTT; cdr3_aa: CAWSTGDLGGNTIYF
clone_size: many; d_call: TRBD1; v_call: TRBV18; j_call: TRBJ2-5; cdr3_nt: TGTGCCAGCTCATTCCGACAGGGGGCACGGGAGACCCAGTACTTC; cdr3_aa: CASSFRQGARETQYF
clone_size: NA; d_call: NA; v_call: TRBV28; j_call: TRBJ1-6; cdr3_nt: TGTGCCAGCACCTTATTGTTGGGTTCACCCCTCCACTTT; cdr3_aa: CASTLLLGSPLHF
clone_size: NA; d_call: NA; v_call: TRBV28; j_call: TRBJ1-2; cdr3_nt: TGTGCCAGCAGTTCCCCCGGTACAGGGTACGGTTATGGCTACACCTTC; cdr3_aa: CASSSPGTGYGYGYTF
clone_size: NA; d_call: NA; v_call: TRBV30; j_call: TRBJ1-5; cdr3_nt: TGTGCCTGGAGTCAAGGGGTGGATCAGCCCCAGCATTTT; cdr3_aa: CAWSQGVDQPQHF
clone_size: many; d_call: NA; v_call: TRBV11-2; j_call: TRBJ2-1; cdr3_nt: TGTGCCAGCAGCTTAGGGTATGGCTCCTACAATGAGCAGTTCTTC; cdr3_aa: CASSLGYGSYNEQFF
clone_size: many; d_call: TRBD1; v_call: TRBV18; j_call: TRBJ1-1; cdr3_nt: TGTGCCAGCTCAGCGGGACAGGGGATCGCTGAAGCTTTCTTT; cdr3_aa: CASSAGQGIAEAFF
clone_size: many; d_call: TRBD2; v_call: TRBV28; j_call: TRBJ2-1; cdr3_nt: TGTGCCAGCTATTCCTCCCTACGACTAGCCGTCAATGAGCAGTTCTTC; cdr3_aa: CASYSSLRLAVNEQFF
clone_size: NA; d_call: NA; v_call: TRBV5-1; j_call: TRBJ1-4; cdr3_nt: TGCGCCAGCAGCTTGTATCCAGGAGAGAGTGAAAAACTTTTTTTT; cdr3_aa: CASSLYPGESEKLFF
clone_size: NA; d_call: TRBD1; v_call: TRBV20-1; j_call: TRBJ1-1; cdr3_nt: TGCAGTGCTAGAGATGCTGGGACAGGTAGGAACACTGAAGCTTTCTTT; cdr3_aa: CSARDAGTGRNTEAFF
clone_size: many; d_call: NA; v_call: TRBV27; j_call: TRBJ1-2; cdr3_nt: TGTGCCAGCAGTTTTTACCCCCGGGGGGGTTATGGCTACACCTTC; cdr3_aa: CASSFYPRGGYGYTF
clone_size: many; d_call: TRBD2; v_call: TRBV27; j_call: TRBJ2-7; cdr3_nt: TGTGCCAGCAGTTTTCGGACTAGCGGGAGGGGCGAGCAGTACTTC; cdr3_aa: CASSFRTSGRGEQYF
clone_size: many; d_call: TRBD1; v_call: TRBV28; j_call: TRBJ1-3; cdr3_nt: TGTGCCAGCAGGCAGGGGGCAGAAAACACCATATATTTT; cdr3_aa: CASRQGAENTIYF
clone_size: few; d_call: TRBD2; v_call: TRBV28; j_call: TRBJ2-7; cdr3_nt: TGTGCCAGTCTAGCGGGAGTGGGAGCCGAGCAGTACTTC; cdr3_aa: CASLAGVGAEQYF
clone_size: NA; d_call: NA; v_call: TRBV7-6; j_call: TRBJ2-1; cdr3_nt: TGTGCCAGCAGCTTAATAGGGGGACTTAACTCCTACAATGAGCAGTTCTTC; cdr3_aa: CASSLIGGLNSYNEQFF
clone_size: few; d_call: NA; v_call: TRBV28; j_call: TRBJ2-2; cdr3_nt: TGTGCCAGCAGCGCGAGAGGGAGTGGGGACGGGGAGCTGTTTTTT; cdr3_aa: CASSARGSGDGELFF
clone_size: many; d_call: NA; v_call: TRBV2; j_call: TRBJ1-5; cdr3_nt: TGTGCCAGCAGTGGGGGACTGAACAATCAGCCCCAGCATTTT; cdr3_aa: CASSGGLNNQPQHF
clone_size: NA; d_call: NA; v_call: TRBV2; j_call: TRBJ1-5; cdr3_nt: TGTGCCAGCAGTGAAGGTTTTCGTATGTCGGTCAATCAGCCCCAGCATTTT; cdr3_aa: CASSEGFRMSVNQPQHF
clone_size: many; d_call: TRBD2; v_call: TRBV6-5; j_call: TRBJ2-2; cdr3_nt: TGTGCCAGCAGTTACTCCGGACTAGCGGCGAACACCGGGGAGCTGTTTTTT; cdr3_aa: CASSYSGLAANTGELFF
clone_size: many; d_call: TRBD1; v_call: TRBV2; j_call: TRBJ1-1; cdr3_nt: TGTGCCAGCAGTTTCTTGGGACAGATGAACACTGAAGCTTTCTTT; cdr3_aa: CASSFLGQMNTEAFF
clone_size: many; d_call: TRBD2; v_call: TRBV9; j_call: TRBJ2-7; cdr3_nt: TGTGCCAGCAGTAGCGGGGGTGGGGAGCAGTACTTC; cdr3_aa: CASSSGGGEQYF
clone_size: few; d_call: TRBD2; v_call: TRBV28; j_call: TRBJ2-1; cdr3_nt: TGTGCCAGCAGTTCGACTAGCGGGAGGGCCTATGATCAGTTCTTC; cdr3_aa: CASSSTSGRAYDQFF
clone_size: NA; d_call: NA; v_call: TRBV20-1; j_call: TRBJ2-7; cdr3_nt: TGCAGTGCTGAGCCCCAGGGGCGGGAGAGAGTGTACGAGCAGTACTTC; cdr3_aa: CSAEPQGRERVYEQYF
clone_size: many; d_call: TRBD2; v_call: TRBV20-1; j_call: TRBJ2-1; cdr3_nt: TGCAGTGTTCCGGGACTAGCGGGGTACAATGAGCAGTTCTTC; cdr3_aa: CSVPGLAGYNEQFF
clone_size: few; d_call: NA; v_call: TRBV6-1; j_call: TRBJ2-2; cdr3_nt: TGTGCCAGCAGCAGCGGGCCGTATCATGAGGAGCCGTTTTTT; cdr3_aa: CASSSGPYHEEPFF
clone_size: many; d_call: NA; v_call: TRBV20-1; j_call: TRBJ2-7; cdr3_nt: TGCAGTGCCAGAGGAGCGTCGTACGAGCAGTACTTC; cdr3_aa: CSARGASYEQYF
clone_size: many; d_call: NA; v_call: TRBV9; j_call: TRBJ2-7; cdr3_nt: TGTGCCAGCAGCGTAGGAAACACGAGGTACGAGCAGTACTTC; cdr3_aa: CASSVGNTRYEQYF
clone_size: NA; d_call: NA; v_call: TRBV20-1; j_call: TRBJ1-5; cdr3_nt: TGCAGTGCCAATCCCGACGGGGAGATTAATCAGCCCCAGCATTTT; cdr3_aa: CSANPDGEINQPQHF
clone_size: once; d_call: TRBD1; v_call: TRBV11-2; j_call: TRBJ1-4; cdr3_nt: TGTGCCAGCAGCCGCGGACAGGAGGAGAGAAAACTGTTTTTT; cdr3_aa: CASSRGQEERKLFF
clone_size: many; d_call: NA; v_call: TRBV27; j_call: TRBJ2-3; cdr3_nt: TGTGCCAGCAGTTATACTAGCAGCGAGCCGATTACGCAGTATTTT; cdr3_aa: CASSYTSSEPITQYF
clone_size: many; d_call: TRBD1; v_call: TRBV30; j_call: TRBJ1-4; cdr3_nt: TGTGCCGAGGGGACAGAACAAGATGAAAAACTGTTTTTT; cdr3_aa: CAEGTEQDEKLFF
clone_size: many; d_call: TRBD1; v_call: TRBV6-1; j_call: TRBJ1-2; cdr3_nt: TGTGCCAGCAGTTCTACAGGGGGGGCTAACTATGGCTACACCTTC; cdr3_aa: CASSSTGGANYGYTF
clone_size: once; d_call: NA; v_call: TRBV7-9; j_call: TRBJ2-7; cdr3_nt: TGTGCCAGCAGCTTTGGGTCTCAGGGGGAGCAGTACTTC; cdr3_aa: CASSFGSQGEQYF
clone_size: medium-sized; d_call: TRBD2; v_call: TRBV10-2; j_call: TRBJ2-1; cdr3_nt: TGCGCCAGCAGTGAGTGGCTAGCGGGAGTTCGGTTCTTC; cdr3_aa: CASSEWLAGVRFF
clone_size: many; d_call: NA; v_call: TRBV2; j_call: TRBJ2-3; cdr3_nt: TGTGCCAGCAGTGGGGGAACTACTAGCACAGATACGCAGTATTTT; cdr3_aa: CASSGGTTSTDTQYF
clone_size: many; d_call: NA; v_call: TRBV12-3/TRBV12-4; j_call: TRBJ2-2; cdr3_nt: TGTGCCAGCAGTTTATCTGGAGGCAGGAACACCGGGGAGCTGTTTTTT; cdr3_aa: CASSLSGGRNTGELFF
clone_size: many; d_call: NA; v_call: TRBV2; j_call: TRBJ2-3; cdr3_nt: TGTGCCACTTCTAGGGGGGAATTAGATACGCAGTATTTT; cdr3_aa: CATSRGELDTQYF
clone_size: many; d_call: TRBD2; v_call: TRBV7-7; j_call: TRBJ2-1; cdr3_nt: TGTGCTAGCAGCCCCGGGACTAGGAATGAGCAGTTCTTC; cdr3_aa: CASSPGTRNEQFF
clone_size: NA; d_call: NA; v_call: TRBV20-1; j_call: TRBJ1-2; cdr3_nt: TGCAGTGCTAGAGTGTTAGGGACTCAGTATTGCTACACCTTC; cdr3_aa: CSARVLGTQYCYTF
clone_size: NA; d_call: NA; v_call: TRBV20-1; j_call: TRBJ2-5; cdr3_nt: TGCAGTGCTCATGGACAGTGGACAGAGACCCAGTACTTC; cdr3_aa: CSAHGQWTETQYF
clone_size: many; d_call: TRBD1; v_call: TRBV2; j_call: TRBJ2-3; cdr3_nt: TGTGCCAGCAGGACAGGGCGGACAGATACGCAGTATTTT; cdr3_aa: CASRTGRTDTQYF
clone_size: many; d_call: NA; v_call: TRBV11-2; j_call: TRBJ2-7; cdr3_nt: TGTGCCAGCAGCTTAGATTTTGTACGTTACGAGCAGTACTTC; cdr3_aa: CASSLDFVRYEQYF
clone_size: many; d_call: NA; v_call: TRBV5-6; j_call: TRBJ2-7; cdr3_nt: TGTGCCAGCAGCTTGCTAAACGCCTACGAGCAGTACTTC; cdr3_aa: CASSLLNAYEQYF
clone_size: NA; d_call: NA; v_call: TRBV6-1; j_call: TRBJ1-5; cdr3_nt: TGTGCCGGCAGCGGTCCCCCAAATGGCAATCAGCCCCAGCATTTT; cdr3_aa: CAGSGPPNGNQPQHF
clone_size: many; d_call: NA; v_call: TRBV28; j_call: TRBJ2-7; cdr3_nt: TGTGCCAGCAGTTTGGGGGGTTCCTACGAGCAGTACTTC; cdr3_aa: CASSLGGSYEQYF
clone_size: many; d_call: NA; v_call: TRBV2; j_call: TRBJ2-1; cdr3_nt: TGTGCCAGCAGTGATTTGGGAAATGAGCAGTTCTTC; cdr3_aa: CASSDLGNEQFF
clone_size: many; d_call: TRBD2; v_call: TRBV12-3/TRBV12-4; j_call: TRBJ2-1; cdr3_nt: TGTGCCAGCAGGGAGGGACTAGCGGTGACCAATGAGCAGTTCTTC; cdr3_aa: CASREGLAVTNEQFF
clone_size: few; d_call: TRBD1; v_call: TRBV19; j_call: TRBJ2-2; cdr3_nt: TGTGCCAGTAGGGACAGGGGTGCGGACACCGGGGAGCTGTTTTTT; cdr3_aa: CASRDRGADTGELFF
clone_size: NA; d_call: NA; v_call: TRBV6-5; j_call: TRBJ1-1; cdr3_nt: TGTGCCAGCAGTTACGGGCAGGGCGTCATGAACACTGAAGCTTTCTTT; cdr3_aa: CASSYGQGVMNTEAFF
clone_size: many; d_call: TRBD2; v_call: TRBV9; j_call: TRBJ2-5; cdr3_nt: TGTGCCAGCAGCCCCGGGGGGACGGGAGGGCAAGAGACCCAGTACTTC; cdr3_aa: CASSPGGTGGQETQYF
clone_size: NA; d_call: NA; v_call: TRBV30; j_call: TRBJ1-1; cdr3_nt: TGTGCCTGGCGCAGTAACTTGAACACTGAAGCTTTCTTT; cdr3_aa: CAWRSNLNTEAFF